The 25 T cell receptor beta chains listed next were all sequenced from one sample in a study of control samples from healthy donors and cancer patients. Measured with immunoSEQ multiplex PCR; TCRdb has only the in-frame clones, and not every one. Counted here are 160,000 or so clones, 90% to 95% occurring once; the ten biggest clones make up approximately 8%. Sequenced sample: blood. Source of these receptors: a woman in her thirties or forties in good health.

The CDR3, as DNA: TGCGCCAGCAGTCATTTCGACAGGGGGCTACGAGCTTTCTTT. Amino acids: CASSHFDRGLRAFF. This chain links TRBV23-1 with TRBJ1-1, with 10 bases that match TRBD1. TRBV23-1 is an ORF; its function is uncertain. V lost 3 bases, J lost 10 bases, and 8 bases stayed unmatched. The CDR3 runs 14 residues.

The chain uses TRBV19 and TRBJ1-5, with D possibly being TRBD1 (6 bases). Germline values: CDR1 LNHDA, CDR2 SQIVND (reference sequence). V lost 5 bases and J lost 5, with 13 bases in between. The CDR3 sequence is 14 residues long. The CDR3 DNA reads TGTGCCAGTAGTTTGTCAGGGGATGATCAGCCCCAGCATTTT. Translation: CASSLSGDDQPQHF.

The rearrangement links TRBV19 to TRBJ2-3; weak D call: TRBD1 (5 bases). Germline V lookup: CDR1 LNHDA, CDR2 SQIVND (reference sequence). The CDR3 spans 13 residues. The V end lost 4 bases, the J end lost 4 bases, and 9 bases lay between the germline ends. CDR3 amino acids: CASSTSRADTQYF. The CDR3 DNA is TGTGCCAGTAGTACGTCCAGGGCAGATACGCAGTATTTT. Complete variable domain (other parts from reference TRBV19 and TRBJ2-3): DGGITQSPKYLFRKEGQNVTLSCEQNLNHDAMYWYRQDPGQGLRLIYYSQIVNDFQKGDIAEGYSVSREKKESFPLTVTSAQKNPTAFYLCASSTSRADTQYFGPGTRLTVL.

The chain carries TRBV7-9 and TRBJ1-4; D is possibly TRBD1 (6 bases). Trimming left V 5 bases short and J 6 bases short, with 16 bases between. This CDR3 region has 15 residues. The germline gives CDR1 SEHNR, CDR2 FQNEAQ (reference sequence). CDR3 residues: CASSPSGTLYEKLFF. CDR3 DNA sequence: TGTGCCAGCAGCCCCTCCGGGACATTATATGAAAAACTGTTTTTT.

This sequence joins TRBV15 and TRBJ1-2; 7 positions agree with TRBD1. The length of the CDR3 is 17 residues. V shed 1 base and J 2 bases; nucleotides not matched to a gene: 10. CDR1 LNHNV and CDR2 YYDKDF come from the germline V gene (reference sequence). In DNA, the CDR3 is TGTGCCACCAGCAGAGGGCCACCGACAGGGCTAAACTATGGCTACACCTTC. Its protein is CATSRGPPTGLNYGYTF.

V gene TRBV9 combines with J gene TRBJ2-5; 7 bases fit TRBD2. CDR1 and CDR2 from the germline V gene are SGDLS and YYNGEE. CDR3 size: 14 residues. J gave up 2 bases and V 3 bases, and 4 bases lay outside the gene matches. The CDR3 here is CASSGPGLQETQYF. The CDR3 coding sequence is TGTGCCAGCAGCGGACCGGGACTACAAGAGACCCAGTACTTC.

The CDR3 reads CASSVGDRTYGYTF. In nucleotides, the CDR3 is TGTGCCAGCAGCGTAGGGGACCGAACCTATGGCTACACCTTC. V usage is TRBV9 and J usage is TRBJ1-2, with a tentative D call TRBD1 (5 bases). The germline gives CDR1 SGDLS, CDR2 YYNGEE. The CDR3 covers 14 residues. The V and J ends lost 0 bases and 4 bases respectively, with 10 bases between them.

J is TRBJ2-7 and V is TRBV6-1; possible D gene TRBD1, 6 bases. Germline values: CDR1 MNHNS, CDR2 SASEGT. Trimming removed 2 bases from V and 8 bases from J, with 16 bases in between. CDR3 size: 14 residues. DNA of the CDR3: TGTGCCAGCAGTGAAAGGGACAACAGGGATAAGCAGTACTTC. This sequence encodes CASSERDNRDKQYF.

This clone was found a few times. The V gene is TRBV7-9, the J gene TRBJ2-5; the D gene could be TRBD1 or TRBD2 (5 bases each). The CDR3 is 13 residues long. Trimming stripped 5 bases from V and 1 base from J, with 8 bases between. In germline, CDR1 is SEHNR, CDR2 FQNEAQ (reference sequence). CDR3 bases: TGTGCCAGCAGCCAGAGGGGCCAAGAGACCCAGTACTTC. It is translated as CASSQRGQETQYF.

This clone was seen only once. V gene TRBV16 combines with J gene TRBJ2-4; TRBD2 is a possible D gene (6 bases). The V and J ends lost 1 base and 15 bases respectively, with 16 bases between them. Germline values: CDR1 KGHSY, CDR2 FQNENV. This CDR3 region has 13 residues. The CDR3 bases are TGTGCCAGCAGCCAATATGGCGGGATAACACCGTACTTC. Residues: CASSQYGGITPYF.

This clone was recorded once. The chain links TRBV28 to TRBJ1-1, with D maybe TRBD1 (6 bases). From germline, CDR1 is MDHEN and CDR2 SYDVKM. V was clipped by 8 bases and J by 0 bases, with 16 bases between them. The CDR3 loop spans 15 amino acids. The CDR3 loop is CASGEPRDMNTEAFF. Here the CDR3 DNA reads TGTGCCAGCGGGGAGCCGAGGGACATGAACACTGAAGCTTTCTTT.

This chain uses TRBV27 with TRBJ2-1; 16 nucleotides match TRBD2. The junction had 9 bases not matched to a gene; V was cut back by 5 bases and J by 8 bases. The CDR3 is 17 residues long. Germline CDR1 and CDR2: MNHEY and SMNVEV (reference sequence). CDR3 in DNA: TGTGCCAGCAGTCGGGGACTAGCGGGAGGGCTTTTCGATGAGCAGTTCTTC. Amino acid sequence: CASSRGLAGGLFDEQFF.

This chain joins TRBV19 and TRBJ1-2; weak D call: TRBD1 (6 bases). V lost 2 bases, J lost 4 bases, and 14 bases lay in between. The germline V gene encodes CDR1 LNHDA and CDR2 SQIVND (reference sequence). The CDR3 sequence is 15 residues long. The CDR3 bases are TGTGCCAGTAGTATATACGTACAGGGCGGCTATGGCTACACCTTC. Protein sequence: CASSIYVQGGYGYTF.

This clone was observed once. The chain recombines TRBV3-1 (or the pseudogene TRBV3-2) with TRBJ1-2; D remains ambiguous. V was pared by 0 bases and J by 5 bases, with 13 bases between. Germline loops: CDR1 LGHDT, CDR2 YNNKEL (reference sequence). The length of the CDR3 is 15 residues. CDR3: CASSQDQASSYGYTF. The CDR3 nucleotides read TGTGCCAGCAGCCAAGACCAAGCAAGCTCATATGGCTACACCTTC.

The J gene is TRBJ2-1, the V gene TRBV6-5, with D perhaps matching TRBD2 (6 bases). V lost 7 bases to trimming and J lost 1 base, with 14 bases between them. The CDR3 is made up of 15 amino acids. The germline V gene encodes CDR1 MNHEY and CDR2 SVGAGI. The CDR3 here is CASTPAGGSYNEQFF. The CDR3 bases are TGTGCCAGCACCCCCGCAGGAGGGTCCTACAATGAGCAGTTCTTC.

The J gene is TRBJ1-1, the V gene TRBV19; D is perhaps TRBD1 (6 bases). The ends were cut back, 5 bases at V and 3 bases at J, with 13 bases in the middle. CDR1 is LNHDA, CDR2 SQIVND, per germline (reference sequence). This CDR3 is 14 amino acids long. CDR3 sequence reads: CASSGRGGHTEAFF. The CDR3 coding sequence is TGTGCCAGTAGTGGCAGGGGTGGTCACACTGAAGCTTTCTTT.

This chain uses TRBV11-2 with TRBJ1-5; 10 nucleotides match TRBD1. Trimming at V came to 1 base and at J to 6 bases, leaving 9 bases not matched to a gene. The CDR3 is 17 residues long. Germline values: CDR1 SGHAT, CDR2 FQNNGV. The CDR3 coding sequence is TGTGCCAGCAGCTTAGGTACCGGCGGGACAGGGGTTCAGCCCCAGCATTTT. Translation gives CASSLGTGGTGVQPQHF.

Notes on this clone: The identical CDR3 is also encoded by other nucleotide sequences in the sample. J is TRBJ2-5 and V is TRBV6-2 or TRBV6-3, with D hard to call. The CDR3 spans 13 residues. Germline loops: CDR1 MNHEY, CDR2 SVGEGT. Trimming cost V 3 bases and J 2 bases, with 7 bases left between them. CDR3 region: CASSYGRQETQYF. The CDR3 nucleotides are TGTGCCAGCAGTTATGGCAGGCAAGAGACCCAGTACTTC.

The genes are TRBV12-5 and TRBJ2-7; the D gene is possibly TRBD1 (6 bases). Germline lookup yields CDR1 LGHNT and CDR2 FRNRAP. CDR3 size: 13 residues. Trimming left V 4 bases short and J 0 bases short, with 7 bases between. The CDR3 nucleotides are TGTGCTAGTGGTTGGGACACCTCCTACGAGCAGTACTTC. Translation: CASGWDTSYEQYF.

This rearrangement joins TRBV2 to TRBJ2-7, with no clear D. The CDR3 is made up of 13 amino acids. Trimming took 4 bases from V and 3 from J, leaving 10 bases between them. CDR1 and CDR2 from the germline V gene are SNHLY and FYNNEI. This CDR3 reads CASSADTGYEQYF. CDR3 bases: TGTGCCAGCAGTGCCGACACCGGCTACGAGCAGTACTTC.

The chain uses TRBV19 and TRBJ1-2; TRBD1 might be the D (6 bases). Trimming took 3 bases from V and 4 from J, leaving 9 bases between them. The CDR3 has 13 residues. Germline assignment: CDR1 LNHDA and CDR2 SQIVND (reference sequence). Here the CDR3 reads CASSMTGSYGYTF. The CDR3 nucleotides read TGTGCCAGTAGTATGACAGGTTCCTATGGCTACACCTTC.

The J gene is TRBJ2-3, the V gene TRBV6-5; D uncertain. The CDR3 is 11 amino acids. V lost 7 bases, J lost 8 bases, and 10 bases lay in between. The V gene's germline CDR1 is MNHEY and CDR2 SVGAGI. The CDR3 bases are TGTGCCAGCAAAGGTCCGTCTACGCAGTATTTT. It specifies CASKGPSTQYF.

The chain employs TRBV11-3 and TRBJ2-1, with TRBD2 matching 15 bases. This CDR3 comprises 15 residues. Germline CDR1 SGHNT, CDR2 YENEEA. V lost 4 bases, J lost 7 bases, and 2 bases stayed unmatched. The CDR3 is CASSSGLAGGNEQFF. CDR3 in DNA: TGTGCCAGCAGCTCCGGACTAGCGGGAGGGAATGAGCAGTTCTTC.

This chain uses TRBV9 with TRBJ1-6; the D gene is possibly TRBD1 (6 bases). Germline loops: CDR1 SGDLS, CDR2 YYNGEE. V lost 0 bases to trimming and J lost 8 bases, with 12 bases between them. This CDR3 has 15 residues. The CDR3 region has the DNA TGTGCCAGCAGCGTAGGTGGAGGGGGGCATTCACCCCTCCACTTT. Amino acid sequence: CASSVGGGGHSPLHF.

This clone was detected only once. The J gene is TRBJ1-6, the V gene TRBV7-8; 7 nucleotides align to TRBD1. Germline CDR1 and CDR2: SGHVS and FQNEAQ. The V and J ends lost 0 bases and 0 bases, in that order; junction bases with no gene match: 11. There are 20 residues in the CDR3. Written as DNA, the CDR3 is TGTGCCAGCAGCTTAGCGGTTTACGGACAGGCGAGCTCCTATAATTCACCCCTCCACTTT. Its translation: CASSLAVYGQASSYNSPLHF.